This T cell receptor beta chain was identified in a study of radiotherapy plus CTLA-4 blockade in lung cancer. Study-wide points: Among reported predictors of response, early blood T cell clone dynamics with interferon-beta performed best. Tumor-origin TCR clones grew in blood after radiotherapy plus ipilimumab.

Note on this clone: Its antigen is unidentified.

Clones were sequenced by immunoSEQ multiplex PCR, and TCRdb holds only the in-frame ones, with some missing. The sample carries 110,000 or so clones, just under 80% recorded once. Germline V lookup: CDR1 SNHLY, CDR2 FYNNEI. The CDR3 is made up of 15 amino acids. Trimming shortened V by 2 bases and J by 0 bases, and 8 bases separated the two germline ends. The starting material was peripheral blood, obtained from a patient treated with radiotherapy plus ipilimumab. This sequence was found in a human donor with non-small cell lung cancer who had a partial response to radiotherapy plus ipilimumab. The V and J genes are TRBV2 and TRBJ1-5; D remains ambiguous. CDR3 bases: TGTGCCAGCAGTGAAAGAGAAAATAGCAATCAGCCCCAGCATTTT. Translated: CASSERENSNQPQHF.